Shown below are 16 T cell receptor beta chains from a single sample sequenced in a study of monozygotic twins with inflammatory bowel disease. Reprocessing the 5' RACE reads, TCRdb reports a single entry for every CDR3 protein and omits DNA. The data show 300,000 to 350,000 distinct CDR3 sequences, and the top ten clones hold approximately 2%. The sequenced material came from blood. The source is a human donor with ulcerative colitis or Crohn's disease, or a healthy co-twin of an affected twin (not recorded which).

The chain is built from TRBV20-1 and TRBJ2-5; checking the TCRdb D call of TRBD1 is not possible without DNA. Germline CDR1 is DFQATT and CDR2 is SNEGSKA (reference sequence). This CDR3 contains 13 residues. CDR3 residues: CSAQRGARETQYF.

V gene TRBV20-1 combines with J gene TRBJ1-4; TCRdb gives TRBD1 as the D gene, but with no DNA this cannot be confirmed. CDR1 is DFQATT, CDR2 SNEGSKA, per germline (reference sequence). The CDR3 totals 14 residues. The CDR3 sequence: CSAPERQGSGKLFF.

This chain connects TRBV4-1 to TRBJ2-1; there is no DNA to check the TCRdb D call of TRBD1. Germline values: CDR1 MGHRA, CDR2 YSYEKL. The CDR3 contains 18 residues. The CDR3 spells CASSQTPYDSQAYNEQFF.

The chain joins TRBV5-1 to TRBJ1-2. CDR1 and CDR2 from the germline V gene are SGHRS and YFSETQ. There are 14 residues in the CDR3. The CDR3 sequence: CASSLADQSGGYTF.

V and J are TRBV12-3 or TRBV12-4 and TRBJ2-7; TCRdb calls TRBD1, which cannot be checked without DNA. There are 16 residues in the CDR3. CDR3 sequence reads: CASSPSLDRAIHEQYF.

The chain uses TRBV20-1 and TRBJ2-1; TCRdb selects TRBD1, and the lack of DNA leaves this call unchecked. Germline assignment: CDR1 DFQATT and CDR2 SNEGSKA (reference sequence). CDR3 length: 14 amino acids. The CDR3 spells CSARDPRSSNEQFF.

This chain links TRBV11-2 with TRBJ2-1; the TCRdb D gene call, TRBD2, has no DNA to confirm it. The CDR3 is made up of 15 amino acids. Looked up from germline, CDR1 is SGHAT and CDR2 is FQNNGV. CDR3 loop: CASSLWPGEGNEQFF.

This chain joins TRBV5-1 and TRBJ2-1; the D call of TRBD1 rests on TCRdb alone, since no DNA is present to check it. Germline loops: CDR1 SGHRS, CDR2 YFSETQ. The CDR3 is 15 amino acids. The CDR3 reads CASSRMGGEYNEQFF.

The rearrangement joins TRBV5-3 to TRBJ2-1; TCRdb returns TRBD1, unconfirmable since there is no DNA. TRBV5-3 is an ORF, with its function uncertain. The CDR3 runs 15 residues. Here the CDR3 reads CARSSRYREHNEQFF.

This sequence joins TRBV6-5 and TRBJ1-2; TCRdb reports TRBD1, a call that lacks DNA to check it against. The CDR3 sequence is 13 residues long. Germline V CDR1 and CDR2: MNHEY, SVGAGI. The CDR3 here is CASLDSTNYGYTF.

Here the CDR3 reads CASTRDRTSLSYEQYF. The chain employs TRBV28 and TRBJ2-7; TCRdb lists TRBD1, though no DNA is available to test this call. CDR3 length equals 16 residues. Germline lookup yields CDR1 MDHEN and CDR2 SYDVKM.

The chain uses TRBV30 and TRBJ2-2; the TRBD1 assignment by TCRdb is unverifiable without DNA. The CDR3 covers 13 residues. Germline CDR1 is GTSNPN and CDR2 is SVGIG (reference sequence). CDR3 sequence reads: CACAGSNTGELFF.

The chain combines TRBV10-3 with TRBJ2-7; TCRdb reports TRBD1, a call that lacks DNA to check it against. The CDR3 totals 12 residues. Germline CDR1 reads ENHRY; CDR2 reads SYGVKD. This CDR3 is CAISGEGWEQYF.

This chain uses TRBV29-1 with TRBJ1-2. CDR1 is SQVTM and CDR2 is ANQGSEA in the germline V gene. The CDR3 covers 11 residues. The CDR3 is CSVGQNYGYTF. Together with reference TRBV29-1 and TRBJ1-2, the CDR3 gives the full variable domain: SAVISQKPSRDICQRGTSLTIQCQVDSQVTMMFWYRQQPGQSLTLIATANQGSEATYESGFVIDKFPISRPNLTFSTLTVSNMSPEDSSIYLCSVGQNYGYTFGSGTRLTVV.

The chain has TRBV20-1 and TRBJ2-5; lacking DNA, the TRBD1 call made by TCRdb goes unchecked. The CDR3 length is 14 residues. CDR1 and CDR2 (germline): DFQATT, SNEGSKA (reference sequence). CDR3 region: CSAHVQGRQETQYF.

This CDR3 is CSARDSSSPLHF. J is TRBJ1-6 and V is TRBV20-1. The CDR3 is 12 amino acids. Germline V gene lookup returns CDR1 DFQATT and CDR2 SNEGSKA (reference sequence).